A selection of T cell receptor beta chains follows, all from one sample in a study of T cell responses to AZD1222 COVID-19 vaccine. The repertoire was sequenced with immunoSEQ multiplex PCR; TCRdb's copy has only in-frame clones and lacks some. The profile covers around 180,000 clones, with 85% to 95% appearing a single time and about 10% taken by the ten largest. The sample here was peripheral blood, taken on day 0 of AZD1222 vaccination. Source of these receptors: an adult in good health. Each CDR3 is given with its conserved first and last residue. The order of the fields is clone size, D gene, V gene, J gene, CDR3 DNA, CDR3 protein. A D gene is named only where the DNA matches it firmly. Clone size is shown for a subset of rows, as once, few, many or a class of expanded clone.

>-|-|TRBV7-9|TRBJ1-2
TGTGCCAGCAGCTTGCGTCCCGGTGGGACAACCCATGGCTACACCTTC
CASSLRPGGTTHGYTF
>once|-|TRBV24-1|TRBJ2-2
TGTGCCACCAGCGGGCAGGCCACCGGGGAGCTGTTTTTT
CATSGQATGELFF
>-|TRBD1|TRBV9|TRBJ2-4
TGTGCCAGCAGCGCACCGACAGGGACGAACATTCAGTACTTC
CASSAPTGTNIQYF
>-|-|TRBV6-6|TRBJ2-1
TGTGCCAGCAATCGACCGGGTGGGGGACCAATTTACAATGAGCAGTTCTTC
CASNRPGGGPIYNEQFF
>-|-|TRBV11-2|TRBJ2-3
TGTGCCAGCCAAAGCTATAACACAGATACGCAGTATTTT
CASQSYNTDTQYF
>-|-|TRBV18|TRBJ1-1
TGTGCCAGCTCACCAACGGGTAACACTGAAGCTTTCTTT
CASSPTGNTEAFF
>many|-|TRBV5-5|TRBJ1-1
TGTGCCAGCAGCGCCTGGGGCTCGAACACTGAAGCTTTCTTT
CASSAWGSNTEAFF
>-|-|TRBV12-3/TRBV12-4|TRBJ1-6
TGTGCCAGCAGTCCGCAAGATAATTCACCCCTCCACTTT
CASSPQDNSPLHF
>-|-|TRBV28|TRBJ1-2
TGTGCCAGCAGCCCCCGGGGCTGGGACGGCTACACCTTC
CASSPRGWDGYTF
>-|-|TRBV6-1|TRBJ2-3
TGTGCCAGCAGTGAACAGGGACATCGGTTCGATACGCAGTATTTT
CASSEQGHRFDTQYF
>-|-|TRBV28|TRBJ1-1
TGTGCCAGCAGTTTATCCTTTAGCGAAGCTTTCTTT
CASSLSFSEAFF
>-|TRBD2|TRBV11-3|TRBJ2-5
TGTGCCAGCAGCAGCGGGGGGGCAAAGACCCAGTACTTC
CASSSGGAKTQYF
>-|TRBD1|TRBV29-1|TRBJ1-2
TGCAGCGGATCGTTTACCGGGACAGCGAACTTCTATGGCTACACCTTC
CSGSFTGTANFYGYTF
>-|-|TRBV20-1|TRBJ2-5
TGCAGTGCTAGTTCGGCTACGGGTGGAGAGACCCAGTACTTC
CSASSATGGETQYF